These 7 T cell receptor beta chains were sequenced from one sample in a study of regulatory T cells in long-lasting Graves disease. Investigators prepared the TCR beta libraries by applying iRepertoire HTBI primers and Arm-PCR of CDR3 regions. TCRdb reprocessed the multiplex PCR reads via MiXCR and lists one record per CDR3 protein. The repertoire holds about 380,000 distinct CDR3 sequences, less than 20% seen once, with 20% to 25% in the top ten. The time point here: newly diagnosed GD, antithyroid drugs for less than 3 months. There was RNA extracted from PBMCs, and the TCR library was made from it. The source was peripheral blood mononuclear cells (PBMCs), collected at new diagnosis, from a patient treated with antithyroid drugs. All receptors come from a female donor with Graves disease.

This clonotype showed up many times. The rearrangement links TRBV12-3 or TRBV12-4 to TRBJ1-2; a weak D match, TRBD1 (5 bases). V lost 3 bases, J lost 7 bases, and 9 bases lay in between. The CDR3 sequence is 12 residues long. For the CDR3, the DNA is TGTGCCAGCAGTTTGGGAGGGGCTGGCTACACCTTC. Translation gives CASSLGGAGYTF.

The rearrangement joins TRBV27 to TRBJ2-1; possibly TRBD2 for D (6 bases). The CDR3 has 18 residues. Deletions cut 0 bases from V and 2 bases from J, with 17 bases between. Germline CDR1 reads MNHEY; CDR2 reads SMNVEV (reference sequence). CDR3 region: CASSLSAGSPTAYNEQFF. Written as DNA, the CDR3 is TGTGCCAGCAGTTTATCAGCCGGGAGCCCTACCGCCTACAATGAGCAGTTCTTC.

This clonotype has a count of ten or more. The CDR3: CSVDGASGSNEQFF. The DNA of the CDR3 is TGCAGCGTTGACGGCGCTAGCGGGAGCAATGAGCAGTTCTTC. The chain uses TRBV29-1 and TRBJ2-1; 10 nucleotides align to TRBD2. The CDR3 spans 14 residues. CDR1 is SQVTM and CDR2 is ANQGSEA in the germline V gene. J lost 6 bases, V lost 3 bases, and 5 bases had no gene match.

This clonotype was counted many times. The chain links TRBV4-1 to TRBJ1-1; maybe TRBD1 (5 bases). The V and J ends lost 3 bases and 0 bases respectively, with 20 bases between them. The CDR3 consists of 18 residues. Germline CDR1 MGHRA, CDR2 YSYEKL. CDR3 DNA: TGCGCCAGCAGCCACTATCCGGTCATACGGGGCCTGAACACTGAAGCTTTCTTT. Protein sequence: CASSHYPVIRGLNTEAFF.

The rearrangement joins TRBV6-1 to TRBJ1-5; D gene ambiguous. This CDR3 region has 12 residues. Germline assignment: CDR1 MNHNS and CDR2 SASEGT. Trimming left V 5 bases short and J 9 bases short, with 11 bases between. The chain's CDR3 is CASSIGPGPQHF. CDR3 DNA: TGTGCCAGCAGTATCGGCCCGGGGCCCCAGCATTTT.

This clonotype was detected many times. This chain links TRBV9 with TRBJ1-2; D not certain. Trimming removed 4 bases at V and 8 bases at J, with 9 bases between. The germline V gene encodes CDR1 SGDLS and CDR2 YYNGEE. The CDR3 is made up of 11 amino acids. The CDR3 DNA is TGTGCCAGCAGCCCAATACAGGGCTACACCTTC. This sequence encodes CASSPIQGYTF.

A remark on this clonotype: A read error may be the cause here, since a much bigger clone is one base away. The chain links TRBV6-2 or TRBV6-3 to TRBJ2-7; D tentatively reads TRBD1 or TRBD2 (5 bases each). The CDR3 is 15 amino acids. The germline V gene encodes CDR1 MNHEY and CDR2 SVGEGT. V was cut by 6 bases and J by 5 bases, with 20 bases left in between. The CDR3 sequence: CASSSAGTQLHEQYF. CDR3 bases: TGTGCCAGCAGCTCGGCCGGGACCCAACTCCACGAGCAGTACTTC.